A single sample gave rise to the 20 T cell receptor beta chains below, sequenced in a study of PD-L1 blockade in urothelial cancer. Time point meaning: pretreatment peripheral blood. Data came from immunoSEQ multiplex PCR; TCRdb stores just in-frame clones and leaves some out. The table has 80,000 to 90,000 clones, more than 75% seen once. The sequencing used PBMCs, collected around atezolizumab (anti-PD-L1) treatment. These receptors came from a man in his 60s with urothelial cancer.

This clone was seen repeatedly, ten times or more. This sequence joins TRBV2 and TRBJ1-2; D unresolved. V lost 4 bases and J 1 base, leaving 7 bases between the germline ends. CDR3 length: 13 residues. CDR1 SNHLY and CDR2 FYNNEI come from the germline V gene. The DNA of the CDR3 is TGTGCCAGCAGTGCTCAGGATAACTATGGCTACACCTTC. Protein sequence: CASSAQDNYGYTF.

The rearrangement uses TRBV2 and TRBJ2-2, with D possibly being TRBD2 (5 bases). CDR3 length: 14 residues. The ends were cut back, 8 bases at V and 4 bases at J, with 14 bases in the middle. Per the germline V gene, CDR1 is SNHLY and CDR2 is FYNNEI. The CDR3 region is CASERVGSTGELFF. CDR3 DNA sequence: TGTGCCAGCGAAAGGGTAGGGAGCACCGGGGAGCTGTTTTTT. The full variable domain, in which reference TRBV2 and TRBJ2-2 provide the parts outside the CDR3, is EPEVTQTPSHQVTQMGQEVILRCVPISNHLYFYWYRQILGQKVEFLVSFYNNEISEKSEIFDDQFSVERPDGSNFTLKIRSTKLEDSAMYFCASERVGSTGELFFGEGSRLTVL.

This chain's CDR3 is CASSSRGEETQYF. In DNA form, the CDR3 reads TGTGCCAGCAGCTCCAGGGGGGAAGAGACCCAGTACTTC. The genes are TRBV11-2 and TRBJ2-5; tentative D call: TRBD1 (7 bases). This CDR3 comprises 13 residues. Per the germline V gene, CDR1 is SGHAT and CDR2 is FQNNGV. V was clipped by 4 bases and J by 3 bases, with 9 bases between them.

The chain couples TRBV18 to TRBJ1-4; no clear D gene. Germline V gene lookup returns CDR1 KGHSH and CDR2 LQKENI. This CDR3 is 15 amino acids long. Between the trimmed V and J ends, which lost 3 bases and 0 bases, there was a span of 8 bases. The CDR3: CASSPRLATNEKLFF. CDR3 DNA: TGTGCCAGCTCACCTAGACTTGCAACTAATGAAAAACTGTTTTTT.

This chain links TRBV11-1 with TRBJ1-2; 7 positions agree with TRBD1. J lost 6 bases, V lost 5 bases, and 12 bases had no gene match. CDR1 and CDR2 from the germline V gene are SGHAT and FQDESV (reference sequence). The CDR3 covers 15 residues. The DNA of the CDR3 is TGTGCCAGCAGCCACCCCGGGACAGCACCTCATGGCTACACCTTC. This sequence encodes CASSHPGTAPHGYTF.

The V and J genes are TRBV7-6 and TRBJ2-7; the match to TRBD2 covers 12 bases. Germline CDR1 SGHVS, CDR2 FNYEAQ. The CDR3 has 18 amino acids. J was trimmed by 2 bases and V by 4 bases; bases with no gene match: 12. Written as DNA, the CDR3 is TGTGCCAGCAGCTCCCTTCCCACTAGCGGGGGGTCAGCCTACGAGCAGTACTTC. This encodes CASSSLPTSGGSAYEQYF.

The rearrangement joins TRBV30 to TRBJ2-3, with a possible D match to TRBD1 (5 bases). The CDR3 sequence is 14 residues long. V dropped 1 base and J dropped 2 bases, with 10 bases sitting between them. Germline V CDR1 and CDR2: GTSNPN, SVGIG (reference sequence). CDR3 bases: TGTGCCTGGAGTGAGCGACAGATCACAGATACGCAGTATTTT. It yields the protein CAWSERQITDTQYF.

This chain uses TRBV7-9 with TRBJ2-1; the D is unclear. This CDR3 has 13 amino acids. The germline V gene encodes CDR1 SEHNR and CDR2 FQNEAQ (reference sequence). The ends were cut back, 1 base at V and 8 bases at J, with 9 bases in the middle. CDR3: CASSLGLGDEQFF. In DNA form, the CDR3 reads TGTGCCAGCAGCTTAGGGTTGGGCGATGAGCAGTTCTTC.

The chain joins TRBV27 to TRBJ1-1; D gene ambiguous. Germline CDR1 and CDR2: MNHEY and SMNVEV (reference sequence). The V end lost 3 bases, the J end lost 3 bases, and 17 bases lay between the germline ends. The CDR3 is 16 amino acids. CDR3 in amino acids: CASSLMASSLYTEAFF. Here the CDR3 DNA reads TGTGCCAGCAGTTTGATGGCATCCTCTTTGTACACTGAAGCTTTCTTT.

This clone has ten or more counts. The rearrangement joins TRBV19 to TRBJ2-1, with TRBD1 matching over 8 bases. The CDR3 is made up of 16 amino acids. The junction had 7 bases not matched to a gene; V was cut back by 3 bases and J by 3 bases. Germline CDR1 reads LNHDA; CDR2 reads SQIVND (reference sequence). For the CDR3, the DNA is TGTGCCAGTAGTATCCGACCGGGACAGGACTACAATGAGCAGTTCTTC. Its translation: CASSIRPGQDYNEQFF.

The gene calls are TRBV5-1 and TRBJ1-3; D ambiguous. Germline V gene lookup returns CDR1 SGHRS and CDR2 YFSETQ. The CDR3 loop spans 15 amino acids. V lost 0 bases, J lost 0 bases, and 7 bases lay in between. The CDR3 DNA sequence: TGCGCCAGCAGCTTGGCCCCCGTCTCTGGAAACACCATATATTTT. As protein: CASSLAPVSGNTIYF.

The V call is TRBV27, the J call TRBJ1-2; the D gene is possibly TRBD1 (5 bases). From germline, CDR1 is MNHEY and CDR2 SMNVEV (reference sequence). The V end was cut by 5 bases, the J end by 5 bases, with 15 bases between. The CDR3 totals 14 residues. The CDR3 is CASSPRGGGYGYTF. CDR3 sequence (DNA): TGTGCCAGCAGTCCCCGTGGGGGAGGGTATGGCTACACCTTC.

J is TRBJ2-3 and V is TRBV19; D is possibly TRBD1 (6 bases). V was pared by 7 bases and J by 5 bases, with 13 bases between. Germline-derived CDR1 and CDR2 are LNHDA and SQIVND (reference sequence). The CDR3 contains 13 residues. For the CDR3, the DNA is TGTGCCAGTACGCTACAGGGTCAAGATACGCAGTATTTT. Translating it yields CASTLQGQDTQYF.

In its sample, this clone was seen a few times. The chain employs TRBV5-1 and TRBJ2-7, with D possibly TRBD2 on 5 matching bases. Trimming removed 2 bases from V and 6 bases from J, with 9 bases in between. CDR3 length equals 12 residues. Germline CDR1 and CDR2: SGHRS and YFSETQ. In nucleotides, the CDR3 is TGCGCCAGCAGCTTCCTTGAGGGCGAGCAGTACTTC. It translates to CASSFLEGEQYF.

A single count supports this clone. The rearrangement joins TRBV5-1 to TRBJ2-7; 10 bases map to TRBD1. CDR1 is SGHRS and CDR2 is YFSETQ in the germline V gene. CDR3 length equals 16 residues. V lost 0 bases to trimming and J lost 4 bases; unmatched junction nucleotides: 7. The CDR3 protein is CASSLAPTGGLYEQYF. The CDR3 bases are TGCGCCAGCAGCTTGGCCCCGACAGGGGGCTTATACGAGCAGTACTTC. The full variable domain, its missing parts supplied by reference TRBV5-1 and TRBJ2-7, is KAGVTQTPRYLIKTRGQQVTLSCSPISGHRSVSWYQQTPGQGLQFLFEYFSETQRNKGNFPGRFSGRQFSNSRSEMNVSTLELGDSALYLCASSLAPTGGLYEQYFGPGTRLTVT.

The chain recombines TRBV28 with TRBJ2-2, with D unresolved. This CDR3 contains 13 residues. V lost 8 bases, J lost 4 bases, and 11 bases lay in between. Germline CDR1 is MDHEN and CDR2 is SYDVKM. DNA for the CDR3: TGTGCCAGCTGGAGCTTAACCACCGGGGAGCTGTTTTTT. Translation gives CASWSLTTGELFF.

The chain links TRBV4-1 to TRBJ1-4; D is undetermined. CDR1 and CDR2 from the germline V gene are MGHRA and YSYEKL. This CDR3 spans 16 amino acids. With 1 base removed from V and 5 bases from J, the gap between germline ends came to 14 bases. CDR3 DNA: TGCGCCAGCAGCCAAGCCACCGCGGGCCTGAATGAAAAACTGTTTTTT. Amino acid sequence: CASSQATAGLNEKLFF.

V and J are TRBV5-1 and TRBJ2-7; D gene ambiguous. Trimming pared 0 bases from V and 3 bases from J, leaving 7 bases between. CDR1 and CDR2 (germline): SGHRS, YFSETQ. The CDR3 has 13 amino acids. The CDR3 DNA sequence: TGCGCCAGCAGCTTGGAACGGAGCTACGAGCAGTACTTC. Translation gives CASSLERSYEQYF.

The chain combines TRBV6-5 with TRBJ1-1, with D uncertain. Trimming cost V 6 bases and J 12 bases, with 17 bases left between them. CDR3 size: 12 residues. Germline CDR1 reads MNHEY; CDR2 reads SVGAGI. CDR3 region: CASRPTAERTFF. The CDR3 nucleotides are TGTGCCAGCAGACCCACAGCGGAACGGACTTTCTTT.

J is TRBJ1-2 and V is TRBV21-1; the table calls TRBD1, which could not be checked here. TRBV21-1 represents a pseudogene. The CDR3 runs 14 residues. The chain's CDR3 is CASSEDRAFNGYTF. The DNA for the CDR3 is TGTGCCAGCAGCGAAGACAGGGCGTTCAATGGCTACACCTTC.